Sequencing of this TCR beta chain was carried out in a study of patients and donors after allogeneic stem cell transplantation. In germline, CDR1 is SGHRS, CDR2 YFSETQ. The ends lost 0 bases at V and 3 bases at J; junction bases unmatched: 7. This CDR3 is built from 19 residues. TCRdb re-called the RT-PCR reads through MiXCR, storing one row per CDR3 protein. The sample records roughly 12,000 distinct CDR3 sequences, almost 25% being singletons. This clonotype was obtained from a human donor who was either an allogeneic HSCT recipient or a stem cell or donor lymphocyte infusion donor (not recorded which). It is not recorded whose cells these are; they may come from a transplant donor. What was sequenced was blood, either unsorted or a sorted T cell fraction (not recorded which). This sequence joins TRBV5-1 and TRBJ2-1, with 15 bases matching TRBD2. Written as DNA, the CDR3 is TGCGCCAGCAGCTTGGAGGTCGGACTAGCGGGAGGGATCTACAATGAGCAGTTCTTC. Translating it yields CASSLEVGLAGGIYNEQFF.